Listed below are T cell receptor beta chains from one sample, sequenced in a study of CD8+ T cells in alopecia areata. This table comes from immunoSEQ multiplex PCR, and its TCRdb copy is limited to in-frame clones, with some not included. The sample has roughly 250,000 clones, 60% seen once. Sequencing was performed on CD4+ T cells sorted from blood, taken around week 54, from a patient treated with tofacitinib. These receptors came from a human donor with alopecia areata. Each CDR3 is given with its conserved first and last residue. A D gene is named only where the DNA matches it firmly. The size field is filled for only some rows; it gives once, few, many or a size class.

cdr3_aa | cdr3_nt | clone_size | j_call | d_call | v_call
CASSVQAGGYNEQFF | TGTGCCAGCAGCGTACAAGCGGGGGGCTACAATGAGCAGTTCTTC | NA | TRBJ2-1 | TRBD2 | TRBV9
CASSLVGGVYNEQFF | TGTGCCAGCAGCTTAGTTGGGGGGGTCTACAATGAGCAGTTCTTC | NA | TRBJ2-1 | TRBD2 | TRBV11-2
CASSAHPLGEADTQYF | TGTGCCAGCAGCGCGCACCCCCTAGGAGAGGCAGATACGCAGTATTTT | NA | TRBJ2-3 | NA | TRBV9
CAISQTTDTQYF | TGTGCCATCAGCCAGACCACAGATACGCAGTATTTT | NA | TRBJ2-3 | NA | TRBV10-3
CSVVIGQGTYEQYF | TGCAGCGTTGTAATAGGACAGGGGACCTACGAGCAGTACTTC | NA | TRBJ2-7 | TRBD1 | TRBV29-1
CASSAGSGPPKNEQFF | TGTGCCAGCAGCGCAGGATCGGGGCCCCCGAAGAATGAGCAGTTCTTC | NA | TRBJ2-1 | NA | TRBV7-2
CASSKRELASSNEQFF | TGCGCCAGCAGCAAAAGAGAGCTAGCTTCGTCCAATGAGCAGTTCTTC | few | TRBJ2-1 | NA | TRBV4-3
CASSYSGSTDTQYF | TGTGCCAGCAGTTACAGCGGAAGCACAGATACGCAGTATTTT | few | TRBJ2-3 | NA | TRBV6-5
CASSQRSSGSSTDTQYF | TGCGCCAGCAGCCAAAGGTCTAGCGGATCTAGCACAGATACGCAGTATTTT | few | TRBJ2-3 | TRBD2 | TRBV4-3
CATSREAVYGYTF | TGTGCCACCAGCAGAGAGGCTGTCTATGGCTACACCTTC | few | TRBJ1-2 | NA | TRBV15
CASVLSGTGHTEAFF | TGTGCCAGTGTCTTATCCGGGACAGGGCACACTGAAGCTTTCTTT | few | TRBJ1-1 | TRBD1 | TRBV19
CAWSMGAGDTQYF | TGTGCCTGGAGTATGGGGGCCGGGGATACGCAGTATTTT | NA | TRBJ2-3 | NA | TRBV30
CAWSWTVNTGELFF | TGTGCCTGGAGTTGGACGGTGAACACCGGGGAGCTGTTTTTT | NA | TRBJ2-2 | NA | TRBV30
CASSSRGLYEQYF | TGTGCCAGCAGTAGCAGGGGGCTGTACGAGCAGTACTTC | once | TRBJ2-7 | TRBD1 | TRBV6-1
CATTSGVSQETQYF | TGTGCCACAACTAGCGGGGTATCCCAAGAGACCCAGTACTTC | NA | TRBJ2-5 | TRBD2 | TRBV10-3